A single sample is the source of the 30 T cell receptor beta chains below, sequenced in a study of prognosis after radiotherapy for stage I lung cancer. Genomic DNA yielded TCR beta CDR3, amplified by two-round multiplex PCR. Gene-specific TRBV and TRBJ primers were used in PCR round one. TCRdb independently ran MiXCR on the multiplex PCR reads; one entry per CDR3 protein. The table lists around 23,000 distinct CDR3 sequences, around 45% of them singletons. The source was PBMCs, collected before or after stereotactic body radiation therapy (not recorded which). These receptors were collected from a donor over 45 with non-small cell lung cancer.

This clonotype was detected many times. The CDR3 here is CASSPPTGGDSMRAQYF. The CDR3 DNA reads as TGTGCCAGCTCACCACCGACCGGGGGGGATTCCATGAGGGCCCAGTACTTC. V is TRBV18 and J is TRBJ2-5, with 8 nucleotides matching TRBD2. The CDR3 is made up of 17 amino acids. The junction had 15 bases not matched to a gene; V was cut back by 0 bases and J by 9 bases. Germline V gene lookup returns CDR1 KGHSH and CDR2 LQKENI.

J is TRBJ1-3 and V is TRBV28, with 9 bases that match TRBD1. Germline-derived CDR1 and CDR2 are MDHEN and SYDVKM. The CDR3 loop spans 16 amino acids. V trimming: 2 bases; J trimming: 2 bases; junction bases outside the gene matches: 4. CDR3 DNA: TGTGCCAGCAGTTTAGAGGGACAGGGTGCTGGAAACACCATATATTTT. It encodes CASSLEGQGAGNTIYF.

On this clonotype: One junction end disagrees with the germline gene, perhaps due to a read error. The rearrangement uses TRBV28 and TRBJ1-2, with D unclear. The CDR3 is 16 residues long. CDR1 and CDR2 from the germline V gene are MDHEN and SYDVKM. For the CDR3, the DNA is TGTTCCAGCAGTTTACGGTGGCATCCCCGGGTCTATGGCTACACCTTC. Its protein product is CSSSLRWHPRVYGYTF.

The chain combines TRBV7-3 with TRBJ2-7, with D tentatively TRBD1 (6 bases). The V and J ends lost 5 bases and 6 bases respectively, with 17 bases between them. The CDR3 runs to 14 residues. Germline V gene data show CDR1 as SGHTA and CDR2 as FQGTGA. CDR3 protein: CASSPGHANLEQYF. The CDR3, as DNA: TGTGCCAGCAGCCCGGGACATGCAAACCTCGAGCAGTACTTC.

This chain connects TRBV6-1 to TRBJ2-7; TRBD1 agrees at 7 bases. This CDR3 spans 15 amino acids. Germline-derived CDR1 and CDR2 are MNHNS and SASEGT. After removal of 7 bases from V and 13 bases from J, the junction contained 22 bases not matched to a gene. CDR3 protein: CASKRIRDSFYDHYF. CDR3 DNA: TGTGCCAGCAAGAGAATACGGGACAGTTTCTACGATCATTACTTC.

The CDR3 spells CASIPGRAGDTQYF. DNA of the CDR3: TGCGCCAGCATCCCCGGACGGGCAGGAGATACGCAGTATTTT. The chain carries TRBV5-1 and TRBJ2-3; unclear D gene. CDR3 length: 14 residues. With 6 bases removed from V and 5 bases from J, the gap between germline ends came to 16 bases. Per germline, CDR1 SGHRS and CDR2 YFSETQ. Looking up the rest from reference TRBV5-1 and TRBJ2-3 gives the full variable domain: KAGVTQTPRYLIKTRGQQVTLSCSPISGHRSVSWYQQTPGQGLQFLFEYFSETQRNKGNFPGRFSGRQFSNSRSEMNVSTLELGDSALYLCASIPGRAGDTQYFGPGTRLTVL.

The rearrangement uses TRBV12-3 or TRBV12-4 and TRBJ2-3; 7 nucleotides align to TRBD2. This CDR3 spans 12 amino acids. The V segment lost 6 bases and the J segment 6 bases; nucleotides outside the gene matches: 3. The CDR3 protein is CASSGRRDTQYF. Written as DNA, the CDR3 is TGTGCCAGCAGCGGGAGGCGTGATACGCAGTATTTT.

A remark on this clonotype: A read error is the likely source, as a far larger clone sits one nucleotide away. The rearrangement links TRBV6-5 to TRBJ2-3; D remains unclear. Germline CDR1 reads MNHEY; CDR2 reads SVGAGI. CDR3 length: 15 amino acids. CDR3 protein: CASSDSSWGTDTQYF. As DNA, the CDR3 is TGTGCCAGCAGTGACTCGTCGTGGGGCACAGATACGCAGTATTTT.

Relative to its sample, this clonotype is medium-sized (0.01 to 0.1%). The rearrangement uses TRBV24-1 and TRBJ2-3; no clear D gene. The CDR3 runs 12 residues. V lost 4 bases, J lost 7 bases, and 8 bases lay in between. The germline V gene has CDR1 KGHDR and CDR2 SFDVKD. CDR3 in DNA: TGTGCCACCAGTGACGACCTTTATACGCAGTATTTT. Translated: CATSDDLYTQYF.

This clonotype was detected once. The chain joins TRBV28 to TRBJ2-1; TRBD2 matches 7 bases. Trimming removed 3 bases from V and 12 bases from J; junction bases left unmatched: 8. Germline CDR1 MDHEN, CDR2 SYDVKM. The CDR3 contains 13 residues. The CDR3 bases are TGTGCCAGCAGTTTCCATGGGGGGGAGGGGCAGTTCTTC. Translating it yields CASSFHGGEGQFF.

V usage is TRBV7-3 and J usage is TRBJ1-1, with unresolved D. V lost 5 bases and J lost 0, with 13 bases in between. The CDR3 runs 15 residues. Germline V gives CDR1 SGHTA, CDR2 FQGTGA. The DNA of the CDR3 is TGTGCCAGCAGCCCCCCCCAGCCCATGAACACTGAAGCTTTCTTT. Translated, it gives CASSPPQPMNTEAFF.

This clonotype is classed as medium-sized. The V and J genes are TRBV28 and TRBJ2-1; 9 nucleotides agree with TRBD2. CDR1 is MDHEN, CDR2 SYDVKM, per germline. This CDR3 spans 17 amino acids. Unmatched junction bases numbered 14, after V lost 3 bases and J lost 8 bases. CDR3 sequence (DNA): TGTGCCAGCAGTTTTAGAAGCGGGGGGTCCGGATTCGATGAGCAGTTCTTC. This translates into CASSFRSGGSGFDEQFF.

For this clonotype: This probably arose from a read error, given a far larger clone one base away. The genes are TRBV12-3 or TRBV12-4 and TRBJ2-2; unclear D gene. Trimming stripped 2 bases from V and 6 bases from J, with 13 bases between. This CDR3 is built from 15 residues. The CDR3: CASSLSGFRSGELFF. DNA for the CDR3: TGTGCCAGCAGTTTAAGTGGTTTCCGGTCCGGGGAGCTGTTTTTT.

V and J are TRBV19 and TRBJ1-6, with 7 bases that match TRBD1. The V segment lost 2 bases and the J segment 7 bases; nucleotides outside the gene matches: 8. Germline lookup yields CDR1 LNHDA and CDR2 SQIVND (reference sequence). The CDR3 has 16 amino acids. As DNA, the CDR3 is TGTGCCAGTAGTATACCACAGGGACAGAGGAATTCACCCCTCCACTTT. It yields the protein CASSIPQGQRNSPLHF. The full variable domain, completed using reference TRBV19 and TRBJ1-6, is DGGITQSPKYLFRKEGQNVTLSCEQNLNHDAMYWYRQDPGQGLRLIYYSQIVNDFQKGDIAEGYSVSREKKESFPLTVTSAQKNPTAFYLCASSIPQGQRNSPLHFGNGTRLTVT.

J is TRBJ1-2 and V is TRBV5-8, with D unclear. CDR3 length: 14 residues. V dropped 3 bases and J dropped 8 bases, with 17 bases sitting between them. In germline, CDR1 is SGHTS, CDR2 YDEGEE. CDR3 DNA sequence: TGTGCCAGCAGCTCCCGGACTGAGACATACGGCTACACCTTC. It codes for CASSSRTETYGYTF.

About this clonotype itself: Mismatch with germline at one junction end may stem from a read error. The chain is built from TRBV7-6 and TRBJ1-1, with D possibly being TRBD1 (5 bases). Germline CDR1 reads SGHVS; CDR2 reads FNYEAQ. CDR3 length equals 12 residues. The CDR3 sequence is CASSSGNPEAFF. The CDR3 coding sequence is TGTGCCAGCAGCTCAGGGAACCCTGAAGCTTTCTTT.

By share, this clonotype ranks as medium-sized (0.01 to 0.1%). CDR3 in amino acids: CASSLISSLNSGEQYF. Written as DNA, the CDR3 is TGTGCCAGCAGTCTAATTAGTTCCCTTAACTCGGGCGAGCAGTACTTC. V usage is TRBV6-2 or TRBV6-3 and J usage is TRBJ2-7; D not resolved. The CDR3 extends over 16 amino acids. Deletions cut 5 bases from V and 6 bases from J, with 23 bases between. Germline CDR1 MNHEY, CDR2 SVGEGT.

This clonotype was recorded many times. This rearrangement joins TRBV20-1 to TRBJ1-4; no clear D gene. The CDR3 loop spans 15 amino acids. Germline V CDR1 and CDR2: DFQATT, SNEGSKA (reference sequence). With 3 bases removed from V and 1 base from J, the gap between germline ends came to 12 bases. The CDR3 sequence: CSASSSRETNEKLFF. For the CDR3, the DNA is TGCAGTGCTAGCTCTTCCCGGGAAACTAATGAAAAACTGTTTTTT.

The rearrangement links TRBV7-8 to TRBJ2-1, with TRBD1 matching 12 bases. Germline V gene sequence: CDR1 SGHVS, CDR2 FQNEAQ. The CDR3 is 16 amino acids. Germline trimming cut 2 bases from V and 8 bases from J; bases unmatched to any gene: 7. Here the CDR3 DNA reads TGTGCCAGCAGCTTACCGGGACAGGGGGCTCTAGATGAGCAGTTCTTC. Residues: CASSLPGQGALDEQFF.

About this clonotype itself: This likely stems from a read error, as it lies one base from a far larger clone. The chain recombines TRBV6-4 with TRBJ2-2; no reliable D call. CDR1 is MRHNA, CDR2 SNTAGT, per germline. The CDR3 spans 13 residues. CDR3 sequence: CASSDPNTWELFF. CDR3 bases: TGTGCCAGCAGTGACCCTAACACCTGGGAGCTGTTTTTT.

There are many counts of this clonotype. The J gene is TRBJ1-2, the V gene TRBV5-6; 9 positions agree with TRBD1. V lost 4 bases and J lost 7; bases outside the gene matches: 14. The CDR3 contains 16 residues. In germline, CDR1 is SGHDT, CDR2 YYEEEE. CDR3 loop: CASSPMNDRGRAGYTF. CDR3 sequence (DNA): TGTGCCAGCAGCCCAATGAACGACAGGGGGAGGGCTGGCTACACCTTC.

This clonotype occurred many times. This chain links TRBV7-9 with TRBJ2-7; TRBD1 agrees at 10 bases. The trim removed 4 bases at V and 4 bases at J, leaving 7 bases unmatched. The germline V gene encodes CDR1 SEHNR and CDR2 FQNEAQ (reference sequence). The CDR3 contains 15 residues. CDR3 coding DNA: TGTGCCAGCAGCTCGGACGACAGGGGGCGGTACGAGCAGTACTTC. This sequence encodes CASSSDDRGRYEQYF.

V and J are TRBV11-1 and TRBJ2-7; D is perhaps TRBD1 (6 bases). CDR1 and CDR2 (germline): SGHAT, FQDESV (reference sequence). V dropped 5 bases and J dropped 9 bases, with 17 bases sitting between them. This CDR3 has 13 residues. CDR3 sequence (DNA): TGTGCCAGCAGCCGGGAACAGGGCTTGTGGCAGTACTTC. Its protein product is CASSREQGLWQYF.

The CDR3 is CASSTGGVENRNEAFF. The CDR3 nucleotides read TGTGCCAGCAGTACCGGAGGCGTGGAGAATCGGAATGAAGCTTTCTTT. The V call is TRBV28, the J call TRBJ1-1; D remains ambiguous. The CDR3 consists of 16 residues. Germline V gene sequence: CDR1 MDHEN, CDR2 SYDVKM. V was clipped by 5 bases and J by 7 bases, with 23 bases between them.

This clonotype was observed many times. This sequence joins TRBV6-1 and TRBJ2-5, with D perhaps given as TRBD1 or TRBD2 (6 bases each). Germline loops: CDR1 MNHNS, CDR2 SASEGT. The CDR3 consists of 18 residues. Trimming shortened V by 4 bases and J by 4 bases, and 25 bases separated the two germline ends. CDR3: CASSVWGRRGGRVETQYF. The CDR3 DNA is TGTGCCAGCAGTGTTTGGGGTAGGCGTGGGGGGCGAGTAGAGACCCAGTACTTC.

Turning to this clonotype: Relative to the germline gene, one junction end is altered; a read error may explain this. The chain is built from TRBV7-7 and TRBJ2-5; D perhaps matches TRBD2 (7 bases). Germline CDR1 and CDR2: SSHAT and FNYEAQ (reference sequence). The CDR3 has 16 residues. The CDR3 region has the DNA TGTGCCAGCAGCCAAAGAGACGGGGGGCTGGTAGAGACCCATTACTTC. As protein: CASSQRDGGLVETHYF. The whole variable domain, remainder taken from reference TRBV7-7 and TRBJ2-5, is GAGVSQSPRYKVTKRGQDVTLRCDPISSHATLYWYQQALGQGPEFLTYFNYEAQPDKSGLPSDRFSAERPEGSISTLTIQRTEQRDSAMYRCASSQRDGGLVETHYFGPGTRLLVL.

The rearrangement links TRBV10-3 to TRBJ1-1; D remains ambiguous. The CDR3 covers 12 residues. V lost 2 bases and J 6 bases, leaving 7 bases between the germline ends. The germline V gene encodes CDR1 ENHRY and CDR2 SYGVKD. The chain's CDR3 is CAISEGRSEAFF. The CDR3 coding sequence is TGTGCCATCAGTGAGGGACGGTCTGAAGCTTTCTTT.

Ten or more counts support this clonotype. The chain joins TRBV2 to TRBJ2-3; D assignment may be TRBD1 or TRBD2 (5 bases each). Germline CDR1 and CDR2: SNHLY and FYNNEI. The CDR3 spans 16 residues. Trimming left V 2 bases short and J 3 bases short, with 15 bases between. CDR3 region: CASSEQGGRGTDTQYF. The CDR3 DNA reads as TGTGCCAGCAGTGAACAGGGCGGACGGGGAACAGATACGCAGTATTTT.

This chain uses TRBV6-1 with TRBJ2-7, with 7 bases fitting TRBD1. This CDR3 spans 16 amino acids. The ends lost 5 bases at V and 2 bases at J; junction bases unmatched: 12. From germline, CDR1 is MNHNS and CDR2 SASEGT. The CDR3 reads CASSIGFQGETYEQYF. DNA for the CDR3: TGTGCCAGCAGTATAGGGTTCCAGGGGGAAACCTACGAGCAGTACTTC.

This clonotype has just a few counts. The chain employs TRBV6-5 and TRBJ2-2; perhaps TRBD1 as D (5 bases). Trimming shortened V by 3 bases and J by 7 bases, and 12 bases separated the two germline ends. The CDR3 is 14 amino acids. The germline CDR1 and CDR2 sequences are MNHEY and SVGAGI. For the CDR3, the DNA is TGTGCCAGCAGTTATCAGGGCCCTAGCGGGGAGCTGTTTTTT. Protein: CASSYQGPSGELFF.